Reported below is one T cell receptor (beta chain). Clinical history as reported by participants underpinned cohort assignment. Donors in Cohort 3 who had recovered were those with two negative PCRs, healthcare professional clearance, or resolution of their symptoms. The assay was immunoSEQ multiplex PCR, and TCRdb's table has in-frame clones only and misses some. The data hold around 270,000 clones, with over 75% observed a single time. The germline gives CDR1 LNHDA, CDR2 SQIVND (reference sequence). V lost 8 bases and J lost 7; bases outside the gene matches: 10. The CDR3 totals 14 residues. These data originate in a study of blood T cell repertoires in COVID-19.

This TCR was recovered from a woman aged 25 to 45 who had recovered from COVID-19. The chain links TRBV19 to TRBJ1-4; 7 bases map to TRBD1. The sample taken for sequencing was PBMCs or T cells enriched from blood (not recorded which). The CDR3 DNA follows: TGTGCCAGTCTCCACAGGGGTGGGAGTGAAAAACTGTTTTTT. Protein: CASLHRGGSEKLFF. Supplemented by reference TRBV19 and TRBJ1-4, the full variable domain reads DGGITQSPKYLFRKEGQNVTLSCEQNLNHDAMYWYRQDPGQGLRLIYYSQIVNDFQKGDIAEGYSVSREKKESFPLTVTSAQKNPTAFYLCASLHRGGSEKLFFGSGTQLSVL.